Listed below are T cell receptor beta chains from one sample, sequenced in a study of CD8+ T cells in alopecia areata. Profiling relied on immunoSEQ multiplex PCR, and the TCRdb table lists in-frame clones only, not all of them. The sample contains more than 110,000 clones, roughly four fifths of which appear only once. Sequenced material: CD8+ T cells sorted from blood, taken at week 4, from a patient treated with tofacitinib. The receptors derive from a human donor with alopecia areata. Each CDR3 is given with its conserved first and last residue. The D gene is left open where the match is weak. Clone size is given for some rows only: seen once, a few or many times, or a class if the clone is expanded.

-,-,TRBV13,TRBJ2-3,CASSWGRTDTQYF,TGTGCCAGCAGCTGGGGGAGGACAGATACGCAGTATTTT
-,-,TRBV5-1,TRBJ2-7,CASRNSYEQYF,TGCGCCAGCAGAAATTCCTACGAGCAGTACTTC
-,-,TRBV7-6,TRBJ2-7,CASIDGFHEQYF,TGTGCCAGCATCGACGGGTTCCACGAGCAGTACTTC
-,-,TRBV4-1,TRBJ2-2,CASSQDLAYTGELFF,TGCGCCAGCAGCCAAGATCTTGCATACACCGGGGAGCTGTTTTTT
-,-,TRBV7-6,TRBJ2-7,CASSLAGSYEQYF,TGTGCCAGCAGCTTAGCGGGATCCTACGAGCAGTACTTC
TRBD2,-,TRBV7-2,TRBJ2-5,CASSTGLAGQETQYF,TGTGCCAGCAGCACCGGACTAGCGGGGCAAGAGACCCAGTACTTC
-,-,TRBV30,TRBJ2-1,CAWSGPPSSYNEQFF,TGTGCCTGGAGTGGTCCCCCGAGCTCCTACAATGAGCAGTTCTTC
TRBD2,once,TRBV7-6,TRBJ2-7,CASSFGGSSYEQYF,TGTGCCAGCAGCTTCGGGGGGAGCTCCTACGAGCAGTACTTC
TRBD1,-,TRBV27,TRBJ1-2,CASSQDRGGGYTF,TGTGCCAGCAGCCAGGACAGGGGAGGGGGCTACACCTTC
-,-,TRBV29-1,TRBJ2-1,CSLAGGVNEQFF,TGCAGCCTTGCGGGCGGCGTCAATGAGCAGTTCTTC
-,-,TRBV27,TRBJ2-7,CASINDWARAPYEQYF,TGTGCCAGCATCAACGACTGGGCAAGGGCCCCATACGAGCAGTACTTC
-,-,TRBV25-1,TRBJ1-6,CASSVGSPSNSPLHF,TGTGCCAGCAGTGTTGGCAGCCCTTCCAATTCACCCCTCCACTTT
TRBD1,-,TRBV5-1,TRBJ2-1,CASSSTGGIPEQFF,TGCGCCAGCAGCTCGACAGGGGGTATTCCTGAGCAGTTCTTC
-,-,TRBV27,TRBJ2-7,CASSPTTTYEQYF,TGTGCCAGCAGTCCCACCACTACCTACGAGCAGTACTTC
TRBD1,-,TRBV30,TRBJ1-2,CALAGTGVIDGYTF,TGTGCATTAGCCGGGACAGGGGTGATTGATGGCTACACCTTC
TRBD1,-,TRBV30,TRBJ2-7,CAWTTIQGPNYEQYF,TGTGCCTGGACCACGATACAGGGGCCAAACTACGAGCAGTACTTC